The present entry profiles one T cell receptor beta chain with its context. These data originate in a study of spatial heterogeneity in lung cancer. Germline CDR1 reads SGHRS; CDR2 reads YFSETQ. Between the trimmed V and J ends, which lost 4 bases and 3 bases, there was a span of 14 bases. The CDR3 runs 15 residues. Using its own MiXCR run on the 5' RACE reads, TCRdb lists one record per CDR3 protein. The repertoire holds about 92,000 distinct CDR3 sequences, over 9.5% seen once, with more than 40% in the top ten. This sample's time point: sample taken at primary tumor resection. Sequencing covered unsorted whole RNA taken from tumor, nontumor lung or frozen PBMC.

The starting material was PBMCs, obtained at surgery. The clonotype was recovered from a male donor with early-stage non-small cell lung cancer. The chain links TRBV5-1 to TRBJ2-1; a weak D match, TRBD1 (6 bases). The CDR3 DNA reads as TGCGCCAGCAGCCCCGGACAGCCCCTCTACAATGAGCAGTTCTTC. Its translation: CASSPGQPLYNEQFF. The whole variable domain, remainder taken from reference TRBV5-1 and TRBJ2-1, is KAGVTQTPRYLIKTRGQQVTLSCSPISGHRSVSWYQQTPGQGLQFLFEYFSETQRNKGNFPGRFSGRQFSNSRSEMNVSTLELGDSALYLCASSPGQPLYNEQFFGPGTRLTVL.